A single sample is the source of the 22 T cell receptor beta chains below, sequenced in a study of T-cell memory formation after mild COVID-19. A single record per CDR3 protein comes from TCRdb applying MiXCR to the 5' RACE reads. The table records around 210,000 distinct CDR3 sequences, 9.5% of them present only once. The sequenced sample consisted of PBMCs or a T cell subset sorted from them (not recorded which). All receptors derive from a man aged 18 to 29 who had mild COVID-19 (a few samples of this study predate the infection). Cell type and time point are not known.

The gene calls are TRBV7-2 and TRBJ1-2; TRBD1 agrees at 8 bases. Germline V gene data show CDR1 as SGHTA and CDR2 as FQGNSA. J lost 2 bases, V lost 2 bases, and 16 bases had no gene match. The CDR3 sequence is 19 residues long. The CDR3 nucleotides read TGTGCCAGCAGCTTATTTATGCCAGGGGGCGTCTGGGGAAACTATGGCTACACCTTC. Translating it yields CASSLFMPGGVWGNYGYTF.

This clonotype has only a few counts. This chain uses TRBV24-1 with TRBJ2-3; tentative D call: TRBD1 (5 bases). The CDR3 has 13 amino acids. Germline V CDR1 and CDR2: KGHDR, SFDVKD. V was trimmed by 5 bases and J by 3 bases, leaving 8 bases between them. The CDR3 reads CATSGQGTDTQYF. DNA of the CDR3: TGTGCCACCAGTGGCCAGGGAACAGATACGCAGTATTTT.

The chain couples TRBV28 to TRBJ1-6, with TRBD1 matching over 8 bases. Per germline, CDR1 MDHEN and CDR2 SYDVKM. The CDR3 covers 14 residues. Trimming removed 6 bases from V and 9 bases from J; junction bases left unmatched: 7. The CDR3 spells CASRVGQVFSPLHF. The DNA for the CDR3 is TGTGCCAGCAGGGTGGGACAGGTTTTTTCACCCCTCCACTTT.

This clonotype was counted only a few times. This chain joins TRBV7-3 and TRBJ2-1, with D tentatively TRBD1 (6 bases). CDR3 length equals 13 residues. Per germline, CDR1 SGHTA and CDR2 FQGTGA. Trimming stripped 8 bases from V and 7 bases from J, with 15 bases between. The CDR3 nucleotides are TGTGCCAGCGGGGCAGGGGTTTCTAATGAGCAGTTCTTC. Protein product: CASGAGVSNEQFF.

This chain links TRBV5-6 with TRBJ2-7, with 10 bases aligning to TRBD1. V lost 3 bases, J lost 6 bases, and 12 bases stayed unmatched. Looked up from germline, CDR1 is SGHDT and CDR2 is YYEEEE. The CDR3 has 16 residues. CDR3 sequence: CASSWALGTGAGEQYF. CDR3 DNA: TGTGCCAGCAGCTGGGCTCTTGGGACAGGGGCGGGCGAGCAGTACTTC.

The chain uses TRBV7-2 and TRBJ1-3; D possibly corresponds to TRBD1 (5 bases). The CDR3 runs 14 residues. Germline V gene data show CDR1 as SGHTA and CDR2 as FQGNSA. The germline V and J ends were trimmed by 2 bases and 4 bases, with 9 bases remaining between them. The CDR3 region is CASSLTQEGNTIYF. The CDR3 region has the DNA TGTGCCAGCAGCTTAACACAGGAGGGAAACACCATATATTTT.

This clonotype has a handful of counts. J is TRBJ1-4 and V is TRBV29-1; the D is unclear. The germline CDR1 and CDR2 sequences are SQVTM and ANQGSEA. The ends were cut back, 0 bases at V and 14 bases at J, with 16 bases in the middle. The CDR3 loop spans 13 amino acids. Here the CDR3 DNA reads TGCAGCGTTGAAGATCATCCAGGAACTCCTCTGTTTTTT. Its translation is CSVEDHPGTPLFF.

This clonotype occurred many times. The rearrangement joins TRBV6-6 to TRBJ2-7; D not resolved. V gave up 0 bases and J gave up 7 bases, with 4 bases separating them. The CDR3 runs to 11 residues. Germline V gives CDR1 MNHNY, CDR2 SVGAGI (reference sequence). The CDR3 DNA sequence: TGTGCCAGCAGTTACTCGAATGAGCAGTACGTC. Its translation: CASSYSNEQYV.

This clonotype was picked up a small number of times. J is TRBJ2-1 and V is TRBV12-3 or TRBV12-4; 11 nucleotides match TRBD1. This CDR3 is built from 14 residues. Germline trimming cut 7 bases from V and 6 bases from J; bases unmatched to any gene: 5. For the CDR3, the DNA is TGTGCCAGCACCCAGGGACAGGGGGTCAATGAGCAGTTCTTC. Translated, it gives CASTQGQGVNEQFF.

The chain links TRBV28 to TRBJ2-7, with D possibly matching TRBD1 (5 bases). Looked up from germline, CDR1 is MDHEN and CDR2 is SYDVKM. V was trimmed by 6 bases and J by 1 base, leaving 13 bases between them. This CDR3 has 14 residues. This CDR3 is CASSRQPLSYEQYV. For the CDR3, the DNA is TGTGCCAGCAGCAGACAGCCTCTATCCTACGAGCAGTACGTC.

This clonotype turned up a few times. The genes are TRBV7-2 and TRBJ2-7, with 10 bases that match TRBD1. Germline trimming cut 4 bases from V and 6 bases from J; bases unmatched to any gene: 0. Germline assignment: CDR1 SGHTA and CDR2 FQGNSA. The CDR3 has 12 amino acids. CDR3 sequence reads: CASSWDRGEQYV. The CDR3, as DNA: TGTGCCAGCAGCTGGGACAGGGGCGAGCAGTACGTC.

The rearrangement uses TRBV6-2 or TRBV6-3 and TRBJ2-1, with a weak D call TRBD2 (5 bases). Germline V lookup: CDR1 MNHEY, CDR2 SVGEGT. The CDR3 consists of 15 residues. V lost 5 bases and J lost 0, with 11 bases in between. DNA of the CDR3: TGTGCCAGCAGTAGGACTTCGGGCTCCTACAATGAGCAGTTCTTC. This codes for CASSRTSGSYNEQFF.

The CDR3 reads CASSYVHSGDTEAFF. The CDR3 coding sequence is TGTGCCAGCAGCTACGTTCACTCAGGGGACACTGAAGCTTTCTTT. The rearrangement links TRBV7-8 to TRBJ1-1, with TRBD1 as a possible D gene (6 bases). From germline, CDR1 is SGHVS and CDR2 FQNEAQ. Trimming removed 4 bases at V and 3 bases at J, with 15 bases between. The CDR3 is 15 residues long. The full variable domain, in which reference TRBV7-8 and TRBJ1-1 provide the parts outside the CDR3, is GAGVSQSPRYKVAKRGQDVALRCDPISGHVSLFWYQQALGQGPEFLTYFQNEAQLDKSGLPSDRFFAERPEGSVSTLKIQRTQQEDSAVYLCASSYVHSGDTEAFFGQGTRLTVV.

This clonotype was counted only a few times. The rearrangement links TRBV11-2 to TRBJ2-7; D is unresolved. Germline CDR1 is SGHAT and CDR2 is FQNNGV. The CDR3 is made up of 14 amino acids. Between the trimmed V and J ends, which lost 3 bases and 0 bases, there was a span of 9 bases. CDR3 in amino acids: CASSLYPNSYEQYV. CDR3 nucleotide sequence: TGTGCCAGCAGCTTGTACCCCAACTCCTACGAGCAGTACGTC.

The V gene is TRBV18, the J gene TRBJ2-7; D call uncertain. CDR3 length: 13 residues. V was trimmed by 1 base and J by 2 bases, leaving 6 bases between them. The germline V gene has CDR1 KGHSH and CDR2 LQKENI. The CDR3 is CASSPQVTYEQYF. DNA of the CDR3: TGTGCCAGCTCACCACAGGTCACCTACGAGCAGTACTTC.

This clonotype showed up many times. The rearrangement uses TRBV7-2 and TRBJ2-1; 8 bases agree with TRBD2. Germline CDR1 reads SGHTA; CDR2 reads FQGNSA. This CDR3 contains 15 residues. V gave up 3 bases and J gave up 0 bases; unmatched junction bases: 1. The CDR3 DNA follows: TGTGCCAGCAGCTTCGGGGGGGTCTCCTACAATGAGCAGTTCTTC. Protein: CASSFGGVSYNEQFF.

The chain uses TRBV15 and TRBJ2-3; D unresolved. Trimming took 1 base from V and 2 from J, leaving 10 bases between them. The CDR3 is 15 amino acids. Germline-derived CDR1 and CDR2 are LNHNV and YYDKDF (reference sequence). The CDR3 nucleotides read TGTGCCACCAGCAGAGTCGGGCGGCTCACAGATACGCAGTATTTT. Encoded protein: CATSRVGRLTDTQYF. Looking up the rest from reference TRBV15 and TRBJ2-3 gives the full variable domain: DAMVIQNPRYQVTQFGKPVTLSCSQTLNHNVMYWYQQKSSQAPKLLFHYYDKDFNNEADTPDNFQSRRPNTSFCFLDIRSPGLGDTAMYLCATSRVGRLTDTQYFGPGTRLTVL.

This chain joins TRBV7-2 and TRBJ1-3, with a weak D call TRBD1 (6 bases). V lost 5 bases and J lost 9, with 23 bases in between. Germline V gene sequence: CDR1 SGHTA, CDR2 FQGNSA. The CDR3 length is 16 residues. CDR3 nucleotide sequence: TGTGCCAGCAGCCGGGCCGGCAGGGGTGGTGGGGGCACCATATATTTT. It translates to CASSRAGRGGGGTIYF.

This clonotype was seen only a few times. The rearrangement uses TRBV7-2 and TRBJ1-1; 8 nucleotides line up with TRBD1. Germline loops: CDR1 SGHTA, CDR2 FQGNSA. The trim removed 6 bases at V and 6 bases at J, leaving 12 bases unmatched. The CDR3 loop spans 15 amino acids. The CDR3 spells CASSQLGQGGAEAFF. CDR3 bases: TGTGCCAGCAGTCAGTTAGGACAGGGTGGAGCTGAAGCTTTCTTT.

This chain links TRBV6-2 or TRBV6-3 with TRBJ1-5; no clear D gene. The CDR3 is 13 amino acids. V was trimmed by 5 bases and J by 5 bases, leaving 10 bases between them. Germline V gene sequence: CDR1 MNHEY, CDR2 SVGEGT. The CDR3 nucleotides read TGTGCCAGCAGTGAGACAACTTATCAGCCCCAGCATTTT. Translated, it gives CASSETTYQPQHF.

The V and J genes are TRBV27 and TRBJ1-1, with a weak D call TRBD1 (6 bases). V lost 2 bases and J lost 4, with 17 bases in between. CDR1 and CDR2 (germline): MNHEY, SMNVEV (reference sequence). The CDR3 extends over 16 amino acids. Here the CDR3 DNA reads TGTGCCAGCAGTTTAGGCGGGGGGCGGATGGGCACTGAAGCTTTCTTT. Protein: CASSLGGGRMGTEAFF.

This clonotype was found many times. The chain carries TRBV4-3 and TRBJ1-1, with 7 bases that match TRBD1. CDR3 length: 14 residues. Germline CDR1 is LGHNA and CDR2 is YSLEER. J was trimmed by 10 bases and V by 0 bases; bases with no gene match: 8. In DNA, the CDR3 is TGCGCCAGCAGCCAAGAATTACGTGACAGGGCAGCTTTCTTT. Translated, it gives CASSQELRDRAAFF.